This TCR beta chain was retrieved from a study of OX40 agonist ivuxolimab in advanced cancers. Overall study context: Ivuxolimab, an antibody acting as an agonist of OX40 (CD134), was used to treat patients. Patients got intravenous ivuxolimab at 0.01 to 10 mg/kg every 2 weeks. General observations from the study: The study found that CD8+ T cells averaged more expanded clones than CD4+.

Anyone with autoimmune disease history or systemic immunosuppression was excluded. TCRdb's table, derived via immunoSEQ multiplex PCR, lists solely in-frame clones and lacks some. Of about 33,000 clones in the sample, roughly four fifths were seen once. The V gene's germline CDR1 is MNHNY and CDR2 SVGAGI (reference sequence). V was pared by 7 bases and J by 2 bases, with 11 bases between. The CDR3 runs 13 residues. Within the sample, this clone is medium-sized. The antigen is undetermined. This material consisted of CD4+ or CD8+ T cells sorted from blood, taken in a trial of the OX40 agonist ivuxolimab. This receptor was taken from an adult with an advanced solid tumor such as melanoma, head and neck, liver or kidney cancer. The chain recombines TRBV6-6 with TRBJ1-2, with D perhaps TRBD1 (5 bases). DNA for the CDR3: TGTGCCAGCACCCAAGGGGAGAACTATGGCTACACCTTC. It is translated as CASTQGENYGYTF.